This T cell receptor (beta chain) stems from a study of tumor and adjacent non-tumor tissue in lung cancer. This CDR3 has 17 amino acids. The germline gives CDR1 SNHLY, CDR2 FYNNEI. A modified ARM-PCR protocol with three rounds of nested PCR amplified TCRbeta. From the multiplex PCR reads, TCRdb called clonotypes with MiXCR, one entry per CDR3 protein. The sample lists about 75,000 distinct CDR3 sequences; over 70% were seen once. No cell sorting was done before RNA was extracted from the tissue. Of note for this clonotype: At one end the junction does not follow the germline gene, possibly because of a read error.

The sequenced sample consisted of lung tumor tissue. The origin of this receptor is a woman aged 45 to 65 with non-small cell lung cancer. The rearrangement links TRBV2 to TRBJ2-5; 7 nucleotides line up with TRBD1. CDR3 sequence (DNA): TGTGCCAACAGTGAAGCGAGGACAGGAGGAAATCGAGAGACCCAGTACTTC. As protein: CANSEARTGGNRETQYF.